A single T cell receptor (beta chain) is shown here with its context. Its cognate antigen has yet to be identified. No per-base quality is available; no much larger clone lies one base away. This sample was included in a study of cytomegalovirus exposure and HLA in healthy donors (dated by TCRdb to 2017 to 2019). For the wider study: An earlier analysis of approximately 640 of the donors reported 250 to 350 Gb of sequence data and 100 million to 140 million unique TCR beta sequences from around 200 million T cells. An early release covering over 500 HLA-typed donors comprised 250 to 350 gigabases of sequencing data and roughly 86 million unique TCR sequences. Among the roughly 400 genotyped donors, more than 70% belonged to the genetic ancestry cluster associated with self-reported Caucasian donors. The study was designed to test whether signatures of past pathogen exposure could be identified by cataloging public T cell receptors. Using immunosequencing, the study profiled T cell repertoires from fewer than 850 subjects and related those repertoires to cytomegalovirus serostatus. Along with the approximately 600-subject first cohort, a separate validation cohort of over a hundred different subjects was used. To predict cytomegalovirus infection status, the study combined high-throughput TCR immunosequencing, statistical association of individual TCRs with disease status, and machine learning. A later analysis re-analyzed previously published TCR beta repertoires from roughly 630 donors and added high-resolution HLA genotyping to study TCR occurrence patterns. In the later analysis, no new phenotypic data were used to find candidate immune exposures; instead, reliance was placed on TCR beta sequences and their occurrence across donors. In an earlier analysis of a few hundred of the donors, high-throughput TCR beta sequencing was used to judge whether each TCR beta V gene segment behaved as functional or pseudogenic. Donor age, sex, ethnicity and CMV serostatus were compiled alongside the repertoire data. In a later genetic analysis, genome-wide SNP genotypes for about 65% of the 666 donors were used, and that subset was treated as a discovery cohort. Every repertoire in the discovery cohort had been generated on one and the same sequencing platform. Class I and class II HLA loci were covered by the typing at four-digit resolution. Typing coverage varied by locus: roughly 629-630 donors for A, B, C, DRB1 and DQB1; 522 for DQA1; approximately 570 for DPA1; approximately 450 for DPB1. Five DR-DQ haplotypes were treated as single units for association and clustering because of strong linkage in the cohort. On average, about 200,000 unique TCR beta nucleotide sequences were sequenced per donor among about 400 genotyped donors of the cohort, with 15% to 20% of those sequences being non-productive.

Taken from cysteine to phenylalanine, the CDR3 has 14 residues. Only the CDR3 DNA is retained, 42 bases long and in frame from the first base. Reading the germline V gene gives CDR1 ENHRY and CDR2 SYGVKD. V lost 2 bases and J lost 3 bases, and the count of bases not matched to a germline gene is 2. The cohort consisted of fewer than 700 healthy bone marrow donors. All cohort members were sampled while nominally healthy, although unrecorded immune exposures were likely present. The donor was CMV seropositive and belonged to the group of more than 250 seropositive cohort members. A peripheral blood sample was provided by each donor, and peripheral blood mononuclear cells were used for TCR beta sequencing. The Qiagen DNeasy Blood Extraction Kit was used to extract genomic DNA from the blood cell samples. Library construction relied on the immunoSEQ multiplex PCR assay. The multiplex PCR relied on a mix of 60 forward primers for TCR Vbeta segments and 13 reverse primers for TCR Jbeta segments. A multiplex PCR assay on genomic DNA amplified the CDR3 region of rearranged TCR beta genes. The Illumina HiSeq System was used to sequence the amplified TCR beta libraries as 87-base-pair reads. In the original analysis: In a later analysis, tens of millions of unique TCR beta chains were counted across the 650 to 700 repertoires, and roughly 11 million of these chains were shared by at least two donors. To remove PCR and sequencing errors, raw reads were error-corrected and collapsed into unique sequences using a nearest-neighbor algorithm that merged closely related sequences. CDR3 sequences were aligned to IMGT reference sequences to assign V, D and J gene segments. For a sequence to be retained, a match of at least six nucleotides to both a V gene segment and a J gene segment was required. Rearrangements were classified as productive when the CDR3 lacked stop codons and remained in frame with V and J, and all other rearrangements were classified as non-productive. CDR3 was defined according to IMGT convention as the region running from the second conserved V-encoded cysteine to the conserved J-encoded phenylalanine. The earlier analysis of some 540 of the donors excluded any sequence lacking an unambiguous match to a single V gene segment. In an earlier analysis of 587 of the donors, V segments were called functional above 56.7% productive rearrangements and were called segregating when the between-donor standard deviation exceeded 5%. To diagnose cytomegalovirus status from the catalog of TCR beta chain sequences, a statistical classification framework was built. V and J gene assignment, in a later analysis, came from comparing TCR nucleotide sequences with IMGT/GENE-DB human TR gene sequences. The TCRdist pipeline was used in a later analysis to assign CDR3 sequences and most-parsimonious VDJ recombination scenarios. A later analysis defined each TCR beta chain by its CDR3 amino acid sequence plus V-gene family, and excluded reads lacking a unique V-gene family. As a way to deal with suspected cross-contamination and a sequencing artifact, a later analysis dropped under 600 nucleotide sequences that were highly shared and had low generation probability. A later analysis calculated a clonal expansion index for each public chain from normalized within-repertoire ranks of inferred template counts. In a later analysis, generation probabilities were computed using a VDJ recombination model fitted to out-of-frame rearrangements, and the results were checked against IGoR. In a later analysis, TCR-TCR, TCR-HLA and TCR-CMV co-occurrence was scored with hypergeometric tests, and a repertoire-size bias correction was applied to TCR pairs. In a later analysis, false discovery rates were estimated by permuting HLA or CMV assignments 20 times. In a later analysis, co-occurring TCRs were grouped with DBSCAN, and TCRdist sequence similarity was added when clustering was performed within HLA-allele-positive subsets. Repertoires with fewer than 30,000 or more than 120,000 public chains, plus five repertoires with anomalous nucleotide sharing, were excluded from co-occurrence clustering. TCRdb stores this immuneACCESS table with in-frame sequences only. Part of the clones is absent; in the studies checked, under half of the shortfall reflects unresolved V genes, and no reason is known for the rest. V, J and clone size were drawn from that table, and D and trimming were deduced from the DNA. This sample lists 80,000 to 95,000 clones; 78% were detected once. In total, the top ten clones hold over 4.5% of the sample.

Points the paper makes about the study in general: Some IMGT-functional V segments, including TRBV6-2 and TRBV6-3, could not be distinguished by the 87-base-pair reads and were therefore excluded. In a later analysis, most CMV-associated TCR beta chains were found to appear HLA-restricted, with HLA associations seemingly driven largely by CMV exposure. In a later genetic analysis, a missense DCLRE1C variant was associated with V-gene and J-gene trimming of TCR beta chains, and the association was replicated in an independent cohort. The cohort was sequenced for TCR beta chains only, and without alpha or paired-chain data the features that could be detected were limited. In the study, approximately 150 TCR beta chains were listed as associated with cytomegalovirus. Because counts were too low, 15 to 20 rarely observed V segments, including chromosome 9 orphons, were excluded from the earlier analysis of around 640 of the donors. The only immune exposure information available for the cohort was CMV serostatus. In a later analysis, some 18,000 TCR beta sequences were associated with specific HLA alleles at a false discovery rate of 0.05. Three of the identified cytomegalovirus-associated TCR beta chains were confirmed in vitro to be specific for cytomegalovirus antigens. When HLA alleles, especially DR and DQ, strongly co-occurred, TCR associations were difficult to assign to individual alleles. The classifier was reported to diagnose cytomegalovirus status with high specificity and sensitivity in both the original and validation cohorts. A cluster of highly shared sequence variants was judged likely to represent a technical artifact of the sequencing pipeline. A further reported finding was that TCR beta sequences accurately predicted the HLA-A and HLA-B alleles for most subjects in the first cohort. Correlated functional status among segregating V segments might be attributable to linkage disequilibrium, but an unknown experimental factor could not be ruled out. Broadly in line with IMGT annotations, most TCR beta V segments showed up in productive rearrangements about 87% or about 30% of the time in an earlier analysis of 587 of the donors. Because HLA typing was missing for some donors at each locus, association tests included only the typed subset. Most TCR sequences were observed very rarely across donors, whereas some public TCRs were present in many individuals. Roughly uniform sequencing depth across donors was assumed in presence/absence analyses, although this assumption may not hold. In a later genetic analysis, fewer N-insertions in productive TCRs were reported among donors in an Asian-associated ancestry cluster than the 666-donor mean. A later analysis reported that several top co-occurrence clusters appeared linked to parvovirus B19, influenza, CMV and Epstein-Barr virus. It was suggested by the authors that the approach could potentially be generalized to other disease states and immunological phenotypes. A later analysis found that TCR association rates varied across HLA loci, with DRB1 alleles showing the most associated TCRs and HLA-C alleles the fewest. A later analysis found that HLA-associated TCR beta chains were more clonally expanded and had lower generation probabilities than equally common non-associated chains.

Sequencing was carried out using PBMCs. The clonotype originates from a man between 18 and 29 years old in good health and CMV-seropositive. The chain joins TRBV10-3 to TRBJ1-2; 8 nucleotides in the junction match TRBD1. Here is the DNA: TGTGCCATCAGTGAGGCGGGACAGGACTATGGCTACACCTTC. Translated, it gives CAISEAGQDYGYTF.